A single sample gave rise to the 10 T cell receptor beta chains below, sequenced in a study of T cells in Graves' hyperthyroidism and ophthalmopathy. Amplification of TCR beta CDR3 regions used RNA as the template. With the HTBI primer set, the TCR CDR3 went through a first round of RT-PCR. MiXCR, applied by TCRdb to the multiplex PCR reads, yields one record per CDR3 protein. The repertoire holds about 500,000 distinct CDR3 sequences, about 16% seen once, with approximately 30% in the top ten. The specimen sequenced was blood. The receptor set was obtained from a woman younger than 45 with Graves' ophthalmopathy.

About this clonotype: This may come from a read error, since a much larger clone is one base off. V gene TRBV15 combines with J gene TRBJ2-7, with 8 positions matching TRBD1. The V and J ends lost 0 bases and 2 bases, in that order; junction bases with no gene match: 6. The CDR3 contains 16 residues. Per the germline V gene, CDR1 is LNHNV and CDR2 is YYDKDF (reference sequence). For the CDR3, the DNA is TGTGCCACCAGCAGAGATCCAGGGGGCAGCCCCTACGAGCAGTACTTC. Residues: CATSRDPGGSPYEQYF.

The chain joins TRBV12-3 or TRBV12-4 to TRBJ2-2, with TRBD2 matching 8 bases. The CDR3 has 16 residues. The ends lost 3 bases at V and 6 bases at J; junction bases unmatched: 9. The CDR3, as DNA: TGTGCCAGCAGTTTTTTTACCGGGAGGGTCGCCGGGGAGCTGTTTTTT. Its protein is CASSFFTGRVAGELFF.

Points on this clonotype: A read error may account for a junction end that differs from germline. The chain has TRBV5-1 and TRBJ2-2, with D unresolved. Germline V lookup: CDR1 SGHRS, CDR2 YFSETQ. The CDR3 loop spans 13 amino acids. As DNA, the CDR3 is TGCTCCAGCAGGTTGGATGTAACCGGGGAGCTGTTTTTT. As protein: CSSRLDVTGELFF.

The chain carries TRBV29-1 and TRBJ2-7; perhaps TRBD2 as D (5 bases). Trimming removed 4 bases from V and 5 bases from J, with 15 bases in between. The CDR3 covers 13 residues. Germline V gene lookup returns CDR1 SQVTM and CDR2 ANQGSEA. The CDR3 sequence is CSVARRLSDEQYF. The CDR3 bases are TGCAGCGTTGCTCGGAGGTTATCCGACGAGCAGTACTTC.

This clonotype was detected ten times or more. The chain is built from TRBV7-3 and TRBJ2-3; the match to TRBD2 covers 8 bases. The germline V gene has CDR1 SGHTA and CDR2 FQGTGA. Trimming at V came to 5 bases and at J to 5 bases, leaving 3 bases not matched to a gene. The CDR3 has 13 amino acids. Here the CDR3 DNA reads TGTGCCAGCAGCGGCGGGAGGCAAGATACGCAGTATTTT. This gives the protein CASSGGRQDTQYF.

This clonotype was seen repeatedly, ten times or more. The V call is TRBV6-1, the J call TRBJ2-5; a weak D match, TRBD1 (6 bases). Germline lookup yields CDR1 MNHNS and CDR2 SASEGT. This CDR3 contains 15 residues. The V end was cut by 7 bases, the J end by 3 bases, with 18 bases between. The CDR3 spells CASKGGIGMEETQYF. The CDR3 DNA sequence: TGTGCCAGCAAAGGGGGTATCGGGATGGAAGAGACCCAGTACTTC.

This clonotype has at least ten counts. This chain links TRBV7-2 with TRBJ2-1; 7 bases are a match to TRBD2. The CDR3 totals 16 residues. V lost 5 bases, J lost 5 bases, and 12 bases stayed unmatched. CDR1 and CDR2 (germline): SGHTA, FQGNSA. The chain's CDR3 is CASSLPRGAGDNEQFF. DNA for the CDR3: TGTGCCAGCAGCCTCCCTAGAGGGGCGGGGGACAATGAGCAGTTCTTC. Using reference TRBV7-2 and TRBJ2-1 for the parts outside the CDR3, the full variable domain is GAGVSQSPSNKVTEKGKDVELRCDPISGHTALYWYRQSLGQGLEFLIYFQGNSAPDKSGLPSDRFSAERTGGSVSTLTIQRTQQEDSAVYLCASSLPRGAGDNEQFFGPGTRLTVL.

This clonotype has a count of ten or more. The rearrangement joins TRBV7-2 to TRBJ2-1; TRBD2 agrees at 13 bases. The CDR3 contains 17 residues. Germline CDR1 reads SGHTA; CDR2 reads FQGNSA. J gave up 10 bases and V 1 base, and 10 bases lay outside the gene matches. The CDR3 loop is CASSLEPLAGGTAEQFF. CDR3 coding DNA: TGTGCCAGCAGCTTAGAACCACTAGCGGGAGGGACGGCGGAGCAGTTCTTC.

There are many counts of this clonotype. The V call is TRBV3-1, the J call TRBJ2-5; a weak D match, TRBD2 (5 bases). The V end was cut by 1 base, the J end by 5 bases, with 14 bases between. The CDR3 is 15 residues long. CDR1 is LGHDT and CDR2 is YNNKEL in the germline V gene (reference sequence). The CDR3 DNA is TGTGCCAGCAGCCAAGGGACCCCTAGCCAGGAGACCCAGTACTTC. It is translated as CASSQGTPSQETQYF.

V usage is TRBV25-1 and J usage is TRBJ2-6; possibly TRBD2 for D (5 bases). V was shortened by 7 bases and J by 0 bases, with 7 bases between the two germline ends. Germline lookup yields CDR1 MGHDK and CDR2 SYGVNS. The CDR3 runs 14 residues. CDR3 in DNA: TGTGCCAGCAACGGAGGCTCTGGGGCCAACGTCCTGACTTTC. It translates to CASNGGSGANVLTF.